This TCR beta chain was obtained from a study of CD8 T cells in ankylosing spondylitis. The study's findings and limits: Among TCR beta sequences, a motif of about 8 highly homologous variants appeared characteristic of ankylosing spondylitis blood. Prior work had noted some motif variants in reactive arthritis blood and synovial fluid.

Using quantitative 5'-RACE with molecular barcodes, the authors made TCR beta libraries. MiXCR was run by TCRdb on the 5' RACE reads, yielding one entry per CDR3 protein. The sample records over 100,000 distinct CDR3 sequences, about an eighth being singletons. This CDR3 is 16 amino acids long. Germline V gene sequence: CDR1 SGHRS, CDR2 YFSETQ. V was cut by 4 bases and J by 4 bases, with 18 bases left in between. Ten or more counts support this clonotype. The antigen remains unidentified. Specimen: blood, either unsorted or a sorted T cell fraction (not recorded which). The source is a female donor with ankylosing spondylitis or in good health (not recorded which). This rearrangement joins TRBV5-1 to TRBJ2-1, with D tentatively TRBD1 (6 bases). The CDR3 spells CASSRNFLQGYNEQFF. CDR3 nucleotide sequence: TGCGCCAGCAGCCGAAATTTTTTACAGGGTTACAATGAGCAGTTCTTC.